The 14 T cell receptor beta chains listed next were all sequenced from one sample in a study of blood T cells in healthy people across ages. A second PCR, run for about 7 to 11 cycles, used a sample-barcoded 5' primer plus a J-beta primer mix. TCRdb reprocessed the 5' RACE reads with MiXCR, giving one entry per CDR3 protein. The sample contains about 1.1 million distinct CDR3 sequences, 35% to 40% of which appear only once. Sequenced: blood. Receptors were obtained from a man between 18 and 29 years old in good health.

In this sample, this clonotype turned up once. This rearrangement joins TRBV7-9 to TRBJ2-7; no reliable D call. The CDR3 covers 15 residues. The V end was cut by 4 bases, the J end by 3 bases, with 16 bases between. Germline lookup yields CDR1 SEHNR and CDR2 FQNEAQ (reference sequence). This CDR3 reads CASSSSQQVDYEQYF. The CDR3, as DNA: TGTGCCAGCAGCTCCAGCCAGCAGGTGGACTACGAGCAGTACTTC.

The CDR3 DNA follows: TGTGCCAGTGGAGACATAAGGGAGGAAAAACTGTTTTTT. It specifies CASGDIREEKLFF. The chain carries TRBV6-5 and TRBJ1-4; no reliable D call. The CDR3 sequence is 13 residues long. The V gene's germline CDR1 is MNHEY and CDR2 SVGAGI. Trimming removed 9 bases from V and 8 bases from J, with 16 bases in between.

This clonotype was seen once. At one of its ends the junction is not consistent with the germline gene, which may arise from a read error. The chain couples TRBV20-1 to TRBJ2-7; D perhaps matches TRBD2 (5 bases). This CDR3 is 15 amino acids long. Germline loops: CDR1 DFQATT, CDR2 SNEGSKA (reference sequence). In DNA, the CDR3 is TGCAGTGCTAGAGATCGGGATCAGAGCTCCGACGAGCAGTACTTC. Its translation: CSARDRDQSSDEQYF.

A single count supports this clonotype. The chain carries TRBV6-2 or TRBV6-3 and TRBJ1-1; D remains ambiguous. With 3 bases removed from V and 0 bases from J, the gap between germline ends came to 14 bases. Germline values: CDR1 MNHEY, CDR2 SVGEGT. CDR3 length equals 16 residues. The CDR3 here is CASSYRGAGVNTEAFF. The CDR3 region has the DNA TGTGCCAGCAGTTATAGAGGCGCCGGGGTGAACACTGAAGCTTTCTTT.

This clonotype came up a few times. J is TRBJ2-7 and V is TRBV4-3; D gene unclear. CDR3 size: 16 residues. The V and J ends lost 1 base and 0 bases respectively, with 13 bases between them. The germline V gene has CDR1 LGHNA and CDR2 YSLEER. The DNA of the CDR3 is TGCGCCAGCAGCCAAGTGATCGGTGTCACCTCCTACGAGCAGTACTTC. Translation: CASSQVIGVTSYEQYF.

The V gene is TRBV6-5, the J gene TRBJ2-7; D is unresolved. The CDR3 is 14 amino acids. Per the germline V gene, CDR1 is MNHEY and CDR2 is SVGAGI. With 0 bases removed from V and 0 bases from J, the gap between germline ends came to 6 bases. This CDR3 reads CASSYSMGSYEQYF. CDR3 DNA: TGTGCCAGCAGTTACTCGATGGGCTCCTACGAGCAGTACTTC.

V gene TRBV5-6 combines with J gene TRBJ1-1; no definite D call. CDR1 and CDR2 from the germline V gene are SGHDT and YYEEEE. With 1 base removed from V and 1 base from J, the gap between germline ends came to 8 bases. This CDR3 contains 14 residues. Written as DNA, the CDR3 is TGTGCCAGCAGCTTGATTAGTCAGAACACTGAAGCTTTCTTT. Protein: CASSLISQNTEAFF.

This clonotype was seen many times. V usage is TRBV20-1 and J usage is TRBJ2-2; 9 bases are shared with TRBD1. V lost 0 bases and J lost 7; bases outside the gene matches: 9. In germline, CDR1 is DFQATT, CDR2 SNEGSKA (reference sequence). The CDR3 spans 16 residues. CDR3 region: CSARDSGRTGVGELFF. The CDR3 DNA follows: TGCAGTGCTAGAGATTCCGGCCGGACAGGGGTCGGGGAGCTGTTTTTT.

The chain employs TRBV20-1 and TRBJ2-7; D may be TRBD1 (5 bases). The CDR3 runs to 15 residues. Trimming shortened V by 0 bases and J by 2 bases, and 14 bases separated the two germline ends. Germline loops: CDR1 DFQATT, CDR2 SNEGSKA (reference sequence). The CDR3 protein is CSARDFSTGTYEQYF. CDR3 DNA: TGCAGTGCTAGAGATTTCTCCACAGGTACCTACGAGCAGTACTTC.

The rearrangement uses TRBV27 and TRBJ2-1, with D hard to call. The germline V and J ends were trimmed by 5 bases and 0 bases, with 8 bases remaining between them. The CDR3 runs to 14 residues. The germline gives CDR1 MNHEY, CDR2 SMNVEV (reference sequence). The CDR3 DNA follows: TGTGCCAGCAGTGGGCCGGGCTCCTACAATGAGCAGTTCTTC. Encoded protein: CASSGPGSYNEQFF.

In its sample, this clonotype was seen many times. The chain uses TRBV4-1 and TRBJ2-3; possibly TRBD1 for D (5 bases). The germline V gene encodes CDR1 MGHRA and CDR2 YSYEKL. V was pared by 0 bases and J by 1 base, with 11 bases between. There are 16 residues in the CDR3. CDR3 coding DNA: TGCGCCAGCAGCCAAGAGGGCAGGGCGGGCACAGATACGCAGTATTTT. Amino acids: CASSQEGRAGTDTQYF.

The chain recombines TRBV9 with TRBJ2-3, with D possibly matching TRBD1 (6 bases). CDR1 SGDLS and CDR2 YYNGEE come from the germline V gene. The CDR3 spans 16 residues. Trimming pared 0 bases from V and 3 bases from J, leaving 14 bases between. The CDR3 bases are TGTGCCAGCAGCGTAGTATCTCGTGGACAGACAGATACGCAGTATTTT. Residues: CASSVVSRGQTDTQYF.

The chain's CDR3 is CSVGRILITEAFF. The CDR3 nucleotides are TGCAGCGTTGGGAGGATTTTGATCACTGAAGCTTTCTTT. The genes are TRBV29-1 and TRBJ1-1; D unclear. The CDR3 spans 13 residues. The V end was cut by 4 bases, the J end by 4 bases, with 13 bases between. Germline CDR1 SQVTM, CDR2 ANQGSEA.

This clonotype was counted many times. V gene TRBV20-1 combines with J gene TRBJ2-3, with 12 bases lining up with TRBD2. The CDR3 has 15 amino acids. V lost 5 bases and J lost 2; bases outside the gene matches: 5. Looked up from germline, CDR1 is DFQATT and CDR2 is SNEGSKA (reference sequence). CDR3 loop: CSASGLAGSTDTQYF. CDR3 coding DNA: TGCAGTGCTTCAGGACTAGCGGGGTCCACAGATACGCAGTATTTT.